The rows below give T cell receptor beta chains drawn from one sample of a study of blood T cells in healthy people across ages. From the 5' RACE reads, TCRdb called clonotypes with MiXCR, one entry per CDR3 protein. The repertoire holds about 680,000 distinct CDR3 sequences, over 45% seen once, with about 32% in the top ten. The sequenced material came from blood. These receptors were obtained from a woman in her sixties or seventies in good health. Both conserved end residues are part of each CDR3. The order of the fields is CDR3 DNA, CDR3 protein, V gene, J gene, D gene, clone size. D genes are given only for firm matches. Clone size, where shown, is once, few, many, or a class for clones that have expanded.

cdr3_nt: TGCAGCGTGGGGACTAGCGACTACTACGAGCAGTACTTC
cdr3_aa: CSVGTSDYYEQYF
v_call: TRBV29-1
j_call: TRBJ2-7
d_call: TRBD2
clone_size: -

cdr3_nt: TGCGCCAGCAGCCAAGCAGTAATAGCGGGAGAGAGAGAGCAGTTCTTC
cdr3_aa: CASSQAVIAGEREQFF
v_call: TRBV4-3
j_call: TRBJ2-1
d_call: TRBD2
clone_size: -

cdr3_nt: TGTGCCAGCAGCTTGGGACTAGCGGATACAGATACGCAGTATTTT
cdr3_aa: CASSLGLADTDTQYF
v_call: TRBV7-2
j_call: TRBJ2-3
d_call: TRBD2
clone_size: many

cdr3_nt: TGTGCCAGCAGTTACCCGGTAGGAGAGCAGTTCTTC
cdr3_aa: CASSYPVGEQFF
v_call: TRBV6-5
j_call: TRBJ2-1
d_call: -
clone_size: -

cdr3_nt: TGTGCCAGCGGCGTAGGGACAGGGGGCGGTTACGAGCAGTACTTC
cdr3_aa: CASGVGTGGGYEQYF
v_call: TRBV9
j_call: TRBJ2-7
d_call: TRBD1
clone_size: -

cdr3_nt: TGTGCCATCAGTGGGCTAGCAGATACGCAGTATTTT
cdr3_aa: CAISGLADTQYF
v_call: TRBV10-3
j_call: TRBJ2-3
d_call: -
clone_size: many

cdr3_nt: TGTGCCATCACCGAAGGGACTAGCGGACTTTACAATGAGCAGTACTTC
cdr3_aa: CAITEGTSGLYNEQYF
v_call: TRBV10-3
j_call: TRBJ2-7
d_call: TRBD2
clone_size: -

cdr3_nt: TGTGTCAGCTCGGGCGGGCTTAGCTCCTACAATGAGCAGTACTTC
cdr3_aa: CVSSGGLSSYNEQYF
v_call: TRBV18
j_call: TRBJ2-7
d_call: -
clone_size: -

cdr3_nt: TGCAGCCCCTTACTAGCGGAGAGGGGCAATGAGCAGTTCTTC
cdr3_aa: CSPLLAERGNEQFF
v_call: TRBV29-1
j_call: TRBJ2-1
d_call: TRBD2
clone_size: few

cdr3_nt: TGTGCCAGCAGCTACAGGGGGGGCTACGAGCAGTACTTC
cdr3_aa: CASSYRGGYEQYF
v_call: TRBV7-9
j_call: TRBJ2-7
d_call: -
clone_size: many

cdr3_nt: TGCGGCGTTGATACGCAGGCTACAGATACGCAGTATTTT
cdr3_aa: CGVDTQATDTQYF
v_call: TRBV29-1
j_call: TRBJ2-3
d_call: -
clone_size: -

cdr3_nt: TGTGCCAGCAGCCGTGGGACAGGGGTTGGGGCCAACGTCCTGACTTTC
cdr3_aa: CASSRGTGVGANVLTF
v_call: TRBV7-9
j_call: TRBJ2-6
d_call: TRBD1
clone_size: -

cdr3_nt: TGCGCCAGCAGCCCGTATAGAACAGGGCAGGAGACCCAGTACTTC
cdr3_aa: CASSPYRTGQETQYF
v_call: TRBV5-1
j_call: TRBJ2-5
d_call: -
clone_size: -

cdr3_nt: TGTGCCAGCAGCCCGACGCAAAACTCCTACAATGAGCAGTTCTTC
cdr3_aa: CASSPTQNSYNEQFF
v_call: TRBV7-2
j_call: TRBJ2-1
d_call: -
clone_size: once

cdr3_nt: TGTGCCAGCAGCCAAGCCGGACAGCTAATGAACACTGAAGCTTTCTTT
cdr3_aa: CASSQAGQLMNTEAFF
v_call: TRBV3-1
j_call: TRBJ1-1
d_call: -
clone_size: -

cdr3_nt: TGTGCCAGCAAGAGGGTCCTAGCGGGATGGACCGGGGAGCTGTTTTTT
cdr3_aa: CASKRVLAGWTGELFF
v_call: TRBV2
j_call: TRBJ2-2
d_call: TRBD2
clone_size: -

cdr3_nt: TGCAGTGCTAGAGTAGCGAAGCATGAGCAGTTCTTC
cdr3_aa: CSARVAKHEQFF
v_call: TRBV20-1
j_call: TRBJ2-1
d_call: -
clone_size: few

cdr3_nt: TGTGCCAGCAGGGACCGGGACAGAGATAATCAGCCCCAGCATTTT
cdr3_aa: CASRDRDRDNQPQHF
v_call: TRBV6-1
j_call: TRBJ1-5
d_call: TRBD1
clone_size: -

cdr3_nt: TGCAGTGCTAGAAGGAACAGGGGAGGAAATATATACGAGCAGTACTTC
cdr3_aa: CSARRNRGGNIYEQYF
v_call: TRBV20-1
j_call: TRBJ2-7
d_call: -
clone_size: few

cdr3_nt: TGTGCCAGCAGCCCCCCGAGACAGGGGAGGACAGGTACGCAGTATTTT
cdr3_aa: CASSPPRQGRTGTQYF
v_call: TRBV12-3/TRBV12-4
j_call: TRBJ2-3
d_call: TRBD1
clone_size: -

cdr3_nt: TGCGCCAGCAGCTGGACTAGTGGATCCAATGAGCAGTACTTC
cdr3_aa: CASSWTSGSNEQYF
v_call: TRBV5-1
j_call: TRBJ2-7
d_call: TRBD2
clone_size: -

cdr3_nt: TGTGCCACCAGTGATACGAGGGCCTACAATGAGCAGTACTTC
cdr3_aa: CATSDTRAYNEQYF
v_call: TRBV24-1
j_call: TRBJ2-7
d_call: -
clone_size: once

cdr3_nt: TGTGCCAGCAGTGAACTAGACATTCAGTACTTC
cdr3_aa: CASSELDIQYF
v_call: TRBV6-1
j_call: TRBJ2-4
d_call: -
clone_size: -

cdr3_nt: TGCAGTGCTAGATTACCGCAGGGGGCTACTTCAAACACTGAAGCTTTCTTT
cdr3_aa: CSARLPQGATSNTEAFF
v_call: TRBV20-1
j_call: TRBJ1-1
d_call: TRBD1
clone_size: -

cdr3_nt: TGCGCCAGCAGCCAAGATGGCCCGGATGGGGAGCAGTACTTC
cdr3_aa: CASSQDGPDGEQYF
v_call: TRBV4-3
j_call: TRBJ2-5
d_call: -
clone_size: -

cdr3_nt: TGCGCCAGCCAATCCGGGACCATCAACAATGAGCAGTTCTTC
cdr3_aa: CASQSGTINNEQFF
v_call: TRBV5-1
j_call: TRBJ2-1
d_call: -
clone_size: few

cdr3_nt: TGTGCCACCAGCAGAGATAGTGGGGGGGATGAGCAGTTCTTC
cdr3_aa: CATSRDSGGDEQFF
v_call: TRBV15
j_call: TRBJ2-1
d_call: TRBD2
clone_size: -

cdr3_nt: TGTGCCAGCAGTTTAGACCGTAGGATTCAGTACTTC
cdr3_aa: CASSLDRRIQYF
v_call: TRBV12-3/TRBV12-4
j_call: TRBJ2-4
d_call: -
clone_size: few

cdr3_nt: TGTGCCAGCAGCCAAGATATTATGGCGGGAGCTCGAGAGACCCAGTACTTC
cdr3_aa: CASSQDIMAGARETQYF
v_call: TRBV3-1
j_call: TRBJ2-5
d_call: TRBD2
clone_size: few

cdr3_nt: TGTGCCAGCTCACGACAGACAGGGCCCTACGAGCAGTACTTC
cdr3_aa: CASSRQTGPYEQYF
v_call: TRBV18
j_call: TRBJ2-7
d_call: TRBD1
clone_size: -

cdr3_nt: TGTGCCAGCAACCAGGACAGGGATGGAGAGACCCAGTACTTC
cdr3_aa: CASNQDRDGETQYF
v_call: TRBV12-3/TRBV12-4
j_call: TRBJ2-5
d_call: TRBD1
clone_size: many

cdr3_nt: TGTGCCAGCAGTTTCCAGGGGGATCAGCCCCAGCATTTT
cdr3_aa: CASSFQGDQPQHF
v_call: TRBV27
j_call: TRBJ1-5
d_call: TRBD1
clone_size: few

cdr3_nt: TGTGCCAGCAGTCCCAGCGGGTACGGAGAGACCCAGTACTTC
cdr3_aa: CASSPSGYGETQYF
v_call: TRBV12-3/TRBV12-4
j_call: TRBJ2-5
d_call: -
clone_size: -

cdr3_nt: TGCGCCCTGGAGAGGACTGAAGCTTTCTTT
cdr3_aa: CALERTEAFF
v_call: TRBV5-1
j_call: TRBJ1-1
d_call: -
clone_size: many

cdr3_nt: TGTGCCAGCAGCCTCCCCTCCGGGACAGGGATACACACTGAAGCTTTCTTT
cdr3_aa: CASSLPSGTGIHTEAFF
v_call: TRBV11-2
j_call: TRBJ1-1
d_call: TRBD1
clone_size: -

cdr3_nt: TGTGCCAGCAGCTTGGGGTCGACTAGCGGGTTCACAGATACGCAGTATTTT
cdr3_aa: CASSLGSTSGFTDTQYF
v_call: TRBV7-2
j_call: TRBJ2-3
d_call: TRBD2
clone_size: -

cdr3_nt: TGTGCCACCAGTGACCCGAGCGGGAGTAGTACAGATACGCAGTATTTT
cdr3_aa: CATSDPSGSSTDTQYF
v_call: TRBV24-1
j_call: TRBJ2-3
d_call: TRBD2
clone_size: -

cdr3_nt: TGTGCCACCCAGGGTAGCGGGATAATTCTTGAGCAGTTCTTC
cdr3_aa: CATQGSGIILEQFF
v_call: TRBV10-3
j_call: TRBJ2-1
d_call: TRBD2
clone_size: -

cdr3_nt: TGTGCCAGCAGCTCCTTAACCACCTACGAGCAGTACTTC
cdr3_aa: CASSSLTTYEQYF
v_call: TRBV7-9
j_call: TRBJ2-7
d_call: -
clone_size: -

cdr3_nt: TGTGCCAGCAGCTTAGTAGCCAGCGACTACGAGCAGTACTTC
cdr3_aa: CASSLVASDYEQYF
v_call: TRBV7-9
j_call: TRBJ2-7
d_call: -
clone_size: -

cdr3_nt: TGCAGTGCTAGAGATCGGACAGGGAATTCACCCCTCCACTTT
cdr3_aa: CSARDRTGNSPLHF
v_call: TRBV20-1
j_call: TRBJ1-6
d_call: TRBD1
clone_size: -

cdr3_nt: TGTGCCAGCTCACCACCTTCCGCGGGAGTGGGGAATGAGCAGTTCTTC
cdr3_aa: CASSPPSAGVGNEQFF
v_call: TRBV18
j_call: TRBJ2-1
d_call: TRBD2
clone_size: -

cdr3_nt: TGTGCCAGCAGCTCCAACAGCGGGGGGAACATTCAGTACTTC
cdr3_aa: CASSSNSGGNIQYF
v_call: TRBV7-3
j_call: TRBJ2-4
d_call: TRBD2
clone_size: -

cdr3_nt: TGTGCCAGCAGCGACAGGGCTCGCGACGAGCAGTACTTC
cdr3_aa: CASSDRARDEQYF
v_call: TRBV3-1
j_call: TRBJ2-7
d_call: TRBD1
clone_size: few

cdr3_nt: TGTGCCATCGGAAAGGAACGGAACACCGGGGAGCTGTTTTTT
cdr3_aa: CAIGKERNTGELFF
v_call: TRBV10-3
j_call: TRBJ2-2
d_call: -
clone_size: -

cdr3_nt: TGTGCCGGCAGCCTCTCCCGGGATACGCAGTATTTT
cdr3_aa: CAGSLSRDTQYF
v_call: TRBV4-2
j_call: TRBJ2-3
d_call: -
clone_size: -

cdr3_nt: TGTGCCTGCAGCTTATCCCAGGCTAGCGGGATTAGGCATGAGCAGTACTTC
cdr3_aa: CACSLSQASGIRHEQYF
v_call: TRBV7-2
j_call: TRBJ2-7
d_call: TRBD2
clone_size: -

cdr3_nt: TGTGCCAGCAGTTACCTACCGGGACAGGGGAGGTATGGCTACACCTTC
cdr3_aa: CASSYLPGQGRYGYTF
v_call: TRBV12-3/TRBV12-4
j_call: TRBJ1-2
d_call: TRBD1
clone_size: few

cdr3_nt: TGCGCCAGCAGCCAAGATGCAGGGGCGGCTTATCAGCCCCAGCATTTT
cdr3_aa: CASSQDAGAAYQPQHF
v_call: TRBV4-1
j_call: TRBJ1-5
d_call: -
clone_size: few